This T cell receptor beta chain was found in a study of blood T cells in healthy people across ages. Using a J-beta primer mix together with a sample-barcoded 5' primer, a second PCR was run for about 6 to 12 cycles. One entry per CDR3 protein, called by TCRdb with MiXCR from the 5' RACE reads. The table shows roughly 1.5 million distinct CDR3 sequences, with approximately 43% occurring only once. Donation came from healthy Caucasian individuals in Russia who were aged 6 to 90. The CDR3 extends over 17 amino acids. Losses at the gene ends were 6 bases for V and 3 bases for J; bases not matched to a gene: 19. Germline V CDR1 and CDR2: SQVTM, ANQGSEA.

The sample taken for sequencing was blood. The TCR sequence derives from a woman aged 18-29 years in good health. This chain joins TRBV29-1 and TRBJ2-7; 8 bases align to TRBD2. Written as DNA, the CDR3 is TGCAGCGTGGGTGGGGGCTCGGGGGGGACTAAATACTACGAGCAGTACTTC. Protein product: CSVGGGSGGTKYYEQYF.